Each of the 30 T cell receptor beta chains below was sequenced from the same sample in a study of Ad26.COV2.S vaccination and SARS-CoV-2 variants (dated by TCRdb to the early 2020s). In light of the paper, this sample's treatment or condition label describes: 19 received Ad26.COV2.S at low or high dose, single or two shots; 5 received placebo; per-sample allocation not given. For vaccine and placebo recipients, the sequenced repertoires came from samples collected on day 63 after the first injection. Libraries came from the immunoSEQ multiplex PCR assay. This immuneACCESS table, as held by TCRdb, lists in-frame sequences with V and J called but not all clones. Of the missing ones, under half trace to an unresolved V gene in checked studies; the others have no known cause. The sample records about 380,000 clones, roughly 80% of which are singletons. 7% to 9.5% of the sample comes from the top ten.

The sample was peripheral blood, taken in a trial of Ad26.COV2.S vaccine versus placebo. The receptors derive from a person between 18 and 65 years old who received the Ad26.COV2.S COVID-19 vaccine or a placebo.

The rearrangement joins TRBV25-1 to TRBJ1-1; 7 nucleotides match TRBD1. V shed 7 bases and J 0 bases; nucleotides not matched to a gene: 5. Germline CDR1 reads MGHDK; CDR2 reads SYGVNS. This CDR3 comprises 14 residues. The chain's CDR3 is CASKQGLMNTEAFF. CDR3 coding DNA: TGTGCCAGCAAACAGGGGTTAATGAACACTGAAGCTTTCTTT.

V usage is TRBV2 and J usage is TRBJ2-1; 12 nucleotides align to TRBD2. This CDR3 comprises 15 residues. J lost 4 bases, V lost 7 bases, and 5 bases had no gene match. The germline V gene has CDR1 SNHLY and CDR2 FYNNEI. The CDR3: CASKRLAGVYNEQFF. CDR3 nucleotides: TGTGCCAGCAAAAGACTAGCGGGGGTATACAATGAGCAGTTCTTC.

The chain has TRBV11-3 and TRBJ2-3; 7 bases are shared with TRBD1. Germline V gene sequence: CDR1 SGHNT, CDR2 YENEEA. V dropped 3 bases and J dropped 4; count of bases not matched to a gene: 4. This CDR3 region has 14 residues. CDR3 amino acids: CASSLDRWADTQYF. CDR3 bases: TGTGCCAGCAGCTTGGACAGGTGGGCAGATACGCAGTATTTT.

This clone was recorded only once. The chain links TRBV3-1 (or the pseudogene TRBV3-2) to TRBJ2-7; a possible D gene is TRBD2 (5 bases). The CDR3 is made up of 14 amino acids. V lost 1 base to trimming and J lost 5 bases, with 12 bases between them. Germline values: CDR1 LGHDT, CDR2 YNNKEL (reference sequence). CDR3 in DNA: TGTGCCAGCAGCCAAGTTGCTAGCTTTGACGAGCAGTACTTC. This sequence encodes CASSQVASFDEQYF.

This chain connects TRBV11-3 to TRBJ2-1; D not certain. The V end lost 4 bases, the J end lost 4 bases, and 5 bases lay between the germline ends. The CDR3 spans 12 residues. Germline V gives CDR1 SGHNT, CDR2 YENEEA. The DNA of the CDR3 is TGTGCCAGCAGCTCTTTATACAATGAGCAGTTCTTC. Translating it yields CASSSLYNEQFF.

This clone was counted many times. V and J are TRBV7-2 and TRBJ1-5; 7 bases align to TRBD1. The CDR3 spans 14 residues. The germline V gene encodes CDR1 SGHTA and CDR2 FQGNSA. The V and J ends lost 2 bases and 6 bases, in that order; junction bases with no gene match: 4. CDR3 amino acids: CASSLQGGSQPQHF. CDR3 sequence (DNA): TGTGCCAGCAGCTTACAGGGGGGGAGTCAGCCCCAGCATTTT.

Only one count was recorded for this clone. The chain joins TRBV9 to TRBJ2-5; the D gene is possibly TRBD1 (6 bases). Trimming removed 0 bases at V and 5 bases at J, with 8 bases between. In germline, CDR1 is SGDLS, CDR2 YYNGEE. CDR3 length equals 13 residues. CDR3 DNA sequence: TGTGCCAGCAGCGTAGCTCAGGGGGAGACCCAGTACTTC. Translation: CASSVAQGETQYF.

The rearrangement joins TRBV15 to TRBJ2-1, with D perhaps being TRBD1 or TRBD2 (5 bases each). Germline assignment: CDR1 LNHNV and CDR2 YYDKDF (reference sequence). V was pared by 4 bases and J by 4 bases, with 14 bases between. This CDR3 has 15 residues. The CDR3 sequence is CATSTDRGPYNEQFF. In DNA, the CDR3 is TGTGCCACCAGCACCGACCGGGGACCTTACAATGAGCAGTTCTTC.

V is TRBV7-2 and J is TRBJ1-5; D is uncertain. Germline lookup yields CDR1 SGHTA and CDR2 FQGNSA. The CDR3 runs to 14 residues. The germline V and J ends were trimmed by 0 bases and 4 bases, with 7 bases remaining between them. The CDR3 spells CASSLALGNQPQHF. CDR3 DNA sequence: TGTGCCAGCAGCTTAGCGCTGGGTAATCAGCCCCAGCATTTT.

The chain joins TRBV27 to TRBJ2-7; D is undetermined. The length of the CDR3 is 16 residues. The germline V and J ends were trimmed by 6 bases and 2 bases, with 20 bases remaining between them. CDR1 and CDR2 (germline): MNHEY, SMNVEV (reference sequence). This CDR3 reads CASSFFPARITYEQYF. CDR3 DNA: TGTGCCAGCAGCTTCTTCCCGGCTAGAATAACCTACGAGCAGTACTTC.

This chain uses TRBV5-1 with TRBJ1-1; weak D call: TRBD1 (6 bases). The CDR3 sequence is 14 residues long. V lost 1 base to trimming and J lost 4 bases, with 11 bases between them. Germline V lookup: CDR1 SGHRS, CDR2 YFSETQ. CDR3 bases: TGCGCCAGCAGCTTGAATACAGGGTTCACTGAAGCTTTCTTT. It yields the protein CASSLNTGFTEAFF.

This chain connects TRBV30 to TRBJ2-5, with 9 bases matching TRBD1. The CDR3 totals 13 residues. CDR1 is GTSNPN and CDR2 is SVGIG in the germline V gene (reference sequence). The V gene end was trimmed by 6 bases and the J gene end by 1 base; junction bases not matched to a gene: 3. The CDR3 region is CACNRGPQETQYF. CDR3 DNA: TGTGCCTGTAACAGGGGGCCCCAAGAGACCCAGTACTTC.

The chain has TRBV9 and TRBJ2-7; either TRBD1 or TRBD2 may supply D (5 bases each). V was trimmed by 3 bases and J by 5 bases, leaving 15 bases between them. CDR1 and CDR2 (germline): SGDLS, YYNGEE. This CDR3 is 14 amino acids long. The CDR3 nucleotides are TGTGCCAGCAGCGCCTTCGCCGGGACGGACGAGCAGTACTTC. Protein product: CASSAFAGTDEQYF.

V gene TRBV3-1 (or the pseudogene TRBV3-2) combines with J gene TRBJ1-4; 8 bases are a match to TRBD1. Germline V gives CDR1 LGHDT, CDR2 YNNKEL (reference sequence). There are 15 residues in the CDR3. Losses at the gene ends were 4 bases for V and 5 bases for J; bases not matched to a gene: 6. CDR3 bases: TGTGCCAGCAGCCCCCGGACAGGGCGGAATGAAAAACTGTTTTTT. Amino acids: CASSPRTGRNEKLFF.

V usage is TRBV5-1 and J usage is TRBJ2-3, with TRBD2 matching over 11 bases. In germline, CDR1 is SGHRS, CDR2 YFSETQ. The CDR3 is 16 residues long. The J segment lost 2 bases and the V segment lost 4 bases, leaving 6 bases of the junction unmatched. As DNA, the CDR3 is TGCGCCAGCAGCCTCGAACTAGCGGGGGCCACAGATACGCAGTATTTT. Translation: CASSLELAGATDTQYF.

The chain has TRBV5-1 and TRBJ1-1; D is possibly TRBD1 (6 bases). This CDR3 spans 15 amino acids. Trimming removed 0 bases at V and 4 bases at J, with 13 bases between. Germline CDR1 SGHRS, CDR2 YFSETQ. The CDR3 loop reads CASSLGRGRGTEAFF. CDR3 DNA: TGCGCCAGCAGCTTGGGCCGGGGGCGTGGCACTGAAGCTTTCTTT.

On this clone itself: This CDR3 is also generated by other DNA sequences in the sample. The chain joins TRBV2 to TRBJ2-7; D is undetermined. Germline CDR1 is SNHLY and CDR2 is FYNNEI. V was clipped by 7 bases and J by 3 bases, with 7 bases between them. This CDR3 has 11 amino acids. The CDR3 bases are TGTGCCAGCAAGACCGACTACGAGCAGTACTTC. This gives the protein CASKTDYEQYF.

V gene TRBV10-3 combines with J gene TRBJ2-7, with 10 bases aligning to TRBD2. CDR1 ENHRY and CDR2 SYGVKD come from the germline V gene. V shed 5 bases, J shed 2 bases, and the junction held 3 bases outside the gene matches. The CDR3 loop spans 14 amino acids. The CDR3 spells CAISPLAGPYEQYF. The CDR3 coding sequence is TGTGCCATCAGTCCACTAGCGGGGCCCTACGAGCAGTACTTC.

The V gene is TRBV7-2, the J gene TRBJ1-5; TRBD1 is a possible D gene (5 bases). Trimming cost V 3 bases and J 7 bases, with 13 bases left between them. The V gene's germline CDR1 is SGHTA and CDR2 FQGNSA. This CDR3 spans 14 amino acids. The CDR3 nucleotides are TGTGCCAGCAGCTTGTCGGGGCGCGGACAGCCCCAGCATTTT. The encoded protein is CASSLSGRGQPQHF.

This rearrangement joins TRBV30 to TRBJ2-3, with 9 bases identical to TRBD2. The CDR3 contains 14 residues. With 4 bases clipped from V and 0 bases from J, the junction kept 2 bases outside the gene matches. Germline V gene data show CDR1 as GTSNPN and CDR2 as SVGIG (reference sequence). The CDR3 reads CAWTSGRSTDTQYF. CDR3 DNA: TGTGCCTGGACCAGCGGGAGGAGCACAGATACGCAGTATTTT.

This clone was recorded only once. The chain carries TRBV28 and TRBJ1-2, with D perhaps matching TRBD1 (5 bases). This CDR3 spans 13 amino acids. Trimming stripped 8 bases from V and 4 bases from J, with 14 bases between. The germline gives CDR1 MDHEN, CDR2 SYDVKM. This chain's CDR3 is CASLGQGSYGYTF. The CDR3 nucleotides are TGTGCCAGCCTGGGGCAGGGATCCTATGGCTACACCTTC.

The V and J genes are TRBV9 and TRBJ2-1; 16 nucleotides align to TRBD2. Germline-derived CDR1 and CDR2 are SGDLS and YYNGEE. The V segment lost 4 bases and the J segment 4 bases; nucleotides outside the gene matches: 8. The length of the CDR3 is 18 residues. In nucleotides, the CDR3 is TGTGCCAGCAGCAAACACGGGACTAGCGGGAGGGTATACAATGAGCAGTTCTTC. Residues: CASSKHGTSGRVYNEQFF.

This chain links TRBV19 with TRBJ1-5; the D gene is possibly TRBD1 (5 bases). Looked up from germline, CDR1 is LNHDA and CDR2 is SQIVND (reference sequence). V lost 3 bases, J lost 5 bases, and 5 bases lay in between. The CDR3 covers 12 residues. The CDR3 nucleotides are TGTGCCAGTAGTATCAGGGATCAGCCCCAGCATTTT. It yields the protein CASSIRDQPQHF.

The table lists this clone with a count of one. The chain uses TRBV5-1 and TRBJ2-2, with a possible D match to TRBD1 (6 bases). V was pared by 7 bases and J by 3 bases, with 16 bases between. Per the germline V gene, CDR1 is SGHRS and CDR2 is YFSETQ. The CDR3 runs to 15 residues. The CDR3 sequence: CASRRTGRDTGELFF. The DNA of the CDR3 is TGCGCCAGCCGCCGAACAGGGAGAGACACCGGGGAGCTGTTTTTT.

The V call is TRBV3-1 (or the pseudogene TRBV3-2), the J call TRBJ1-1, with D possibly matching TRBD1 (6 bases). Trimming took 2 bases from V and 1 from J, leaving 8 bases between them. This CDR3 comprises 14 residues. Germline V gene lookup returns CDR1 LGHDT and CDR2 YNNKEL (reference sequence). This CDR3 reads CASSQLDRNTEAFF. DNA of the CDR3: TGTGCCAGCAGCCAACTGGACAGGAACACTGAAGCTTTCTTT.

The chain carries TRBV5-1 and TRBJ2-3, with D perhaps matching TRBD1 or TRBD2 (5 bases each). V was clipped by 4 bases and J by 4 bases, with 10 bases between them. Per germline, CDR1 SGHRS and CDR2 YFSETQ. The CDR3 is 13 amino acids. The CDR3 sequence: CASSPEGPDTQYF. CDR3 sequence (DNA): TGCGCCAGCAGCCCCGAGGGACCAGATACGCAGTATTTT.

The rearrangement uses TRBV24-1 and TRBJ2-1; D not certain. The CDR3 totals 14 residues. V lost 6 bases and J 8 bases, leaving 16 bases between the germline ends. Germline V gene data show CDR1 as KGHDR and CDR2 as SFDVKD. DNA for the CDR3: TGTGCCACCAGTTCACATCCCCGCTCGTATGAGCAGTTCTTC. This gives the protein CATSSHPRSYEQFF.

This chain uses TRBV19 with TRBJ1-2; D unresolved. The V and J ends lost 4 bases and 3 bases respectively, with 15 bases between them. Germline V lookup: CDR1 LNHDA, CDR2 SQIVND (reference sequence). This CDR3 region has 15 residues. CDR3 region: CASSSPEWGHYGYTF. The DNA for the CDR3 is TGTGCCAGTAGTAGCCCCGAGTGGGGTCACTATGGCTACACCTTC.

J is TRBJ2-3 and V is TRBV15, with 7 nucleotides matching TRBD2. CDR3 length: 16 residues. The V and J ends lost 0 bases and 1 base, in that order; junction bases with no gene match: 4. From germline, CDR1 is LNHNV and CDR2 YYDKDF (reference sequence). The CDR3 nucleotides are TGTGCCACCAGCAGAGATGCTAGCGGTGGCACAGATACGCAGTATTTT. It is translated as CATSRDASGGTDTQYF.

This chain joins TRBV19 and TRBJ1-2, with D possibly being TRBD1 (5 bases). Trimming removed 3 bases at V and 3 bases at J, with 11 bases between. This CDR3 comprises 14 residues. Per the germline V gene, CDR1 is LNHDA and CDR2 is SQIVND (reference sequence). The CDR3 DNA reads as TGTGCCAGTAGTATGCATACGGGGGACTATGGCTACACCTTC. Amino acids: CASSMHTGDYGYTF.